Sequencing of this TCR beta chain was carried out in a study of T cell responses to AZD1222 COVID-19 vaccine. V lost 1 base and J 2 bases, leaving 14 bases between the germline ends. This CDR3 is built from 16 residues. From germline, CDR1 is LGHNT and CDR2 FRNRAP. As regards this clone: Its cognate antigen is unknown.

Pooling covered second doses at about 4 or about 12 weeks. The repertoire was sequenced with immunoSEQ multiplex PCR; TCRdb's copy has only in-frame clones and lacks some. Of 180,000 or so clones listed, about 90% are singletons. Study-wide points: Only after the peak T cell response were repertoires sampled. Nearly half of unique spike-specific TCRs reportedly avoided B.1.351 and B.1.1.7 mutated regions.

This clonotype originated in an adult who received the AZD1222 COVID-19 vaccine. The sample here was peripheral blood, taken 28 days after the second AZD1222 dose. The chain uses TRBV12-5 and TRBJ1-2; possibly TRBD1 for D (5 bases). The CDR3 is CASGLAAGTVNYGYTF. CDR3 DNA: TGTGCTAGTGGTTTGGCCGCCGGGACTGTCAACTATGGCTACACCTTC.